This passage covers 10 T cell receptor beta chains from one sample sequenced in a study of cytomegalovirus exposure and HLA in healthy donors (dated by TCRdb to between 2016 and 2019). Receptor libraries were prepared by the immunoSEQ multiplex PCR assay. For the multiplex PCR, a mixture combining 60 forward primers for TCR Vbeta segments and 13 reverse primers for TCR Jbeta segments was used. TCRdb holds this immuneACCESS table with in-frame rearrangements only. Some clones are missing; in checked studies, unresolved V genes explain under half, and the rest has no known cause. The sample table records 120,000 or so clones; 50% to 75% of these occur just once. The ten largest clones add up to around 8.8% of the sample. What was sequenced was PBMCs. The source of these receptors is a woman aged 40-49 years in good health and CMV-seropositive.

The rearrangement links TRBV19 to TRBJ2-1, with D unclear. In germline, CDR1 is LNHDA, CDR2 SQIVND (reference sequence). The CDR3 is 13 amino acids. The germline V and J ends were trimmed by 1 base and 7 bases, with 8 bases remaining between them. The CDR3 nucleotides are TGTGCCAGTAGTATAGGGAACGGGAATGAGCAGTTCTTC. This translates into CASSIGNGNEQFF.

Here the CDR3 DNA reads TGTGCCAGCAGTTCGGTAGTGAGGGCAGAAGCTACCTACGAGCAGTACTTC. Translating it yields CASSSVVRAEATYEQYF. The V gene is TRBV28, the J gene TRBJ2-7; a weak D match, TRBD2 (5 bases). The CDR3 totals 17 residues. V was shortened by 4 bases and J by 2 bases, with 21 bases between the two germline ends. Germline values: CDR1 MDHEN, CDR2 SYDVKM.

This clone was seen only a few times. The chain employs TRBV19 and TRBJ1-4, with D tentatively TRBD1 (5 bases). CDR3 size: 14 residues. The V end was cut by 5 bases, the J end by 4 bases, with 11 bases between. Germline CDR1 LNHDA, CDR2 SQIVND (reference sequence). The CDR3 loop is CASSPGTGNEKLFF. CDR3 nucleotides: TGTGCCAGTAGTCCCGGGACTGGTAATGAAAAACTGTTTTTT.

V usage is TRBV6-5 and J usage is TRBJ1-2; tentative D call: TRBD1 (5 bases). There are 15 residues in the CDR3. Germline CDR1 reads MNHEY; CDR2 reads SVGAGI. V was clipped by 3 bases and J by 6 bases, with 17 bases between them. The CDR3 DNA is TGTGCCAGCAGTTATAACGACAGAATTCTTAATGGCTACACCTTC. Translation gives CASSYNDRILNGYTF.

V gene TRBV19 combines with J gene TRBJ1-1; no clear D. Trimming removed 1 base from V and 0 bases from J, with 12 bases in between. Germline CDR1 reads LNHDA; CDR2 reads SQIVND (reference sequence). The length of the CDR3 is 16 residues. CDR3 bases: TGTGCCAGTAGTATAGTCCGCGGGAGATTGAACACTGAAGCTTTCTTT. Translation gives CASSIVRGRLNTEAFF.

This chain joins TRBV10-2 and TRBJ1-1; D may be TRBD1 (6 bases). The CDR3 totals 16 residues. V dropped 6 bases and J dropped 0 bases, with 17 bases sitting between them. Germline-derived CDR1 and CDR2 are WSHSY and SAAADI. The CDR3 reads CASSSSEGHMNTEAFF. DNA of the CDR3: TGCGCCAGCAGCTCCAGCGAGGGACACATGAACACTGAAGCTTTCTTT.

J is TRBJ1-1 and V is TRBV27; D is perhaps TRBD1 (5 bases). The V gene's germline CDR1 is MNHEY and CDR2 SMNVEV (reference sequence). Trimming stripped 7 bases from V and 1 base from J, with 13 bases between. The CDR3 is made up of 14 amino acids. DNA for the CDR3: TGTGCCAGCATGCGAACGCAGGGGAACACTGAAGCTTTCTTT. Its protein is CASMRTQGNTEAFF.

This clone was seen more than once but under ten times. The sample carries other DNA sequences with the same CDR3. This chain joins TRBV4-2 and TRBJ1-4, with D tentatively TRBD1 (6 bases). Trimming took off 4 bases at V and 3 bases at J, with 9 bases between the two ends. The CDR3 runs to 14 residues. Germline lookup yields CDR1 LGHNA and CDR2 YNFKEQ. DNA for the CDR3: TGTGCCAGCAGCCCCAGGGGACCTAATGAAAAACTGTTTTTT. The encoded protein is CASSPRGPNEKLFF.

The V call is TRBV10-1, the J call TRBJ1-2; D might be TRBD1 (5 bases). The germline gives CDR1 WNHNN, CDR2 SYGVQD (reference sequence). The CDR3 has 13 residues. Trimming took 3 bases from V and 4 from J, leaving 9 bases between them. CDR3 sequence (DNA): TGCGCCAGCAGTGAAGGGGTTCTCTATGGCTACACCTTC. Residues: CASSEGVLYGYTF.

This rearrangement joins TRBV11-2 to TRBJ1-3; possibly TRBD1 for D (6 bases). Deletions cut 1 base from V and 0 bases from J, with 13 bases between. The CDR3 loop spans 17 amino acids. Germline CDR1 reads SGHAT; CDR2 reads FQNNGV. CDR3 sequence: CASSLGLGAPSGNTIYF. As DNA, the CDR3 is TGTGCCAGCAGCTTAGGGTTGGGGGCCCCCTCTGGAAACACCATATATTTT.